Each of the 30 T cell receptor beta chains below was sequenced from the same sample in a study of blood T cell repertoires in COVID-19. Sequenced by immunoSEQ multiplex PCR; TCRdb stores in-frame clones only, minus some. The table has more than 150,000 clones, under 90% seen once; the top ten hold around 7%. Sequenced material: peripheral blood. The receptor set was obtained from a human donor in a cohort sampled during active COVID-19.

The V gene is TRBV5-6, the J gene TRBJ1-1; D remains unclear. Trimming took off 5 bases at V and 2 bases at J, with 16 bases between the two ends. This CDR3 has 15 residues. The germline V gene encodes CDR1 SGHDT and CDR2 YYEEEE. In DNA form, the CDR3 reads TGTGCCAGCAGTTACTCGATCGGGGTTAACACTGAAGCTTTCTTT. This translates into CASSYSIGVNTEAFF.

The chain joins TRBV5-1 to TRBJ1-4, with D possibly matching TRBD1 (6 bases). The CDR3 loop spans 14 amino acids. Germline loops: CDR1 SGHRS, CDR2 YFSETQ. Trimming took 3 bases from V and 7 from J, leaving 13 bases between them. Here the CDR3 reads CASSSRGGGEKLFF. DNA of the CDR3: TGCGCCAGCAGCTCCCGGGGGGGCGGTGAAAAACTGTTTTTT.

The count of this clone is one. The genes are TRBV29-1 and TRBJ2-1, with TRBD1 as a possible D gene (5 bases). The CDR3 sequence is 18 residues long. The germline CDR1 and CDR2 sequences are SQVTM and ANQGSEA. Trimming left V 1 base short and J 8 bases short, with 27 bases between. DNA for the CDR3: TGCAGCGTTGAAGGTCCCCAGAAGGTAGGGGTTTGTTTCCATGAGCAGTTCTTC. This codes for CSVEGPQKVGVCFHEQFF.

This chain uses TRBV30 with TRBJ2-5, with D maybe TRBD2 (6 bases). Germline V CDR1 and CDR2: GTSNPN, SVGIG (reference sequence). This CDR3 has 15 residues. Trimming took 2 bases from V and 5 from J, leaving 18 bases between them. This chain's CDR3 is CAWSSPNGGTETQYF. The CDR3 DNA reads as TGTGCCTGGAGTTCCCCTAACGGGGGAACGGAGACCCAGTACTTC.

The J gene is TRBJ1-4, the V gene TRBV4-1; 9 positions match TRBD1. The CDR3 covers 14 residues. V trimming: 8 bases; J trimming: 8 bases; junction bases outside the gene matches: 9. Germline CDR1 is MGHRA and CDR2 is YSYEKL. The CDR3 DNA reads as TGCGCCAGCGGACAGACAGGGGGAAGAGAAAAACTGTTTTTT. Translating gives CASGQTGGREKLFF.

Written as DNA, the CDR3 is TGTGCCAGCAGCGAGACAGGGGGCTCCTATAATTCACCCCTCCACTTT. Translating gives CASSETGGSYNSPLHF. This rearrangement joins TRBV9 to TRBJ1-6; TRBD1 matches 9 bases. The CDR3 length is 16 residues. From germline, CDR1 is SGDLS and CDR2 YYNGEE. Trimming took 3 bases from V and 0 from J; bases not matched to a gene: 1.

This chain links TRBV11-2 with TRBJ1-2; D is unclear. V gave up 7 bases and J gave up 3 bases, with 18 bases separating them. The CDR3 sequence is 15 residues long. Looked up from germline, CDR1 is SGHAT and CDR2 is FQNNGV. CDR3 sequence (DNA): TGTGCCAGCACCCTCCAACCCGGGGTAGACTATGGCTACACCTTC. Translated: CASTLQPGVDYGYTF.

V usage is TRBV4-1 and J usage is TRBJ2-2; no firm D call. Germline CDR1 and CDR2: MGHRA and YSYEKL. The CDR3 covers 17 residues. The V gene lost 0 bases and the J gene lost 0 bases, with 11 bases spanning the gap. The CDR3 DNA follows: TGCGCCAGCAGCCAAGAAATCGGAAGCGCGAACACCGGGGAGCTGTTTTTT. Its translation is CASSQEIGSANTGELFF.

The chain recombines TRBV30 with TRBJ1-3; D not resolved. Per germline, CDR1 GTSNPN and CDR2 SVGIG (reference sequence). This CDR3 spans 16 amino acids. The ends were cut back, 3 bases at V and 2 bases at J, with 17 bases in the middle. The CDR3 nucleotides read TGTGCCTGGAGACGGAGGTTCGACATTCCTGGAAACACCATATATTTT. This translates into CAWRRRFDIPGNTIYF.

The rearrangement links TRBV19 to TRBJ2-1; 8 positions agree with TRBD2. There are 15 residues in the CDR3. Trimming removed 6 bases from V and 4 bases from J; junction bases left unmatched: 8. Germline V lookup: CDR1 LNHDA, CDR2 SQIVND (reference sequence). The CDR3 coding sequence is TGTGCCAGTAGGGTGCGGGGGGCCCCATACAATGAGCAGTTCTTC. It translates to CASRVRGAPYNEQFF.

The V call is TRBV19, the J call TRBJ2-3; 9 nucleotides align to TRBD2. Germline V lookup: CDR1 LNHDA, CDR2 SQIVND (reference sequence). J was trimmed by 6 bases and V by 3 bases; bases with no gene match: 4. This CDR3 spans 14 amino acids. CDR3 region: CASSIAGGLDTQYF. The CDR3 nucleotides are TGTGCCAGTAGTATTGCGGGGGGGCTGGATACGCAGTATTTT.

The V gene is TRBV30, the J gene TRBJ1-1, with D unresolved. From germline, CDR1 is GTSNPN and CDR2 SVGIG (reference sequence). The CDR3 has 14 residues. Trimming took off 4 bases at V and 4 bases at J, with 16 bases between the two ends. The DNA of the CDR3 is TGTGCCTGGACCATACCTCCCCGGGGCACTGAAGCTTTCTTT. This gives the protein CAWTIPPRGTEAFF.

The rearrangement uses TRBV14 and TRBJ2-6, with 8 nucleotides matching TRBD1. The CDR3 totals 20 residues. Germline V gene data show CDR1 as SGHDN and CDR2 as FVKESK. Trimming took 4 bases from V and 1 from J; bases not matched to a gene: 15. The CDR3 spells CASSPGDRVQGVSGANVLTF. As DNA, the CDR3 is TGTGCCAGCAGCCCTGGGGACCGGGTACAGGGGGTGTCTGGGGCCAACGTCCTGACTTTC.

The V gene is TRBV7-9, the J gene TRBJ2-3; TRBD2 aligns across 7 bases. Germline V gives CDR1 SEHNR, CDR2 FQNEAQ (reference sequence). The CDR3 totals 16 residues. Trimming removed 6 bases from V and 0 bases from J; junction bases left unmatched: 9. CDR3 loop: CASSPGLPFSTDTQYF. In nucleotides, the CDR3 is TGTGCCAGCAGTCCGGGACTACCCTTTAGCACAGATACGCAGTATTTT.

V and J are TRBV27 and TRBJ1-1; 7 nucleotides match TRBD1. CDR1 is MNHEY and CDR2 is SMNVEV in the germline V gene (reference sequence). V was clipped by 5 bases and J by 7 bases; unmatched bases: 13. CDR3 length: 15 residues. CDR3 protein: CASSRLGTESYEAFF. The CDR3, as DNA: TGTGCCAGCAGTCGCTTAGGGACAGAGTCCTATGAAGCTTTCTTT.

For the CDR3, the DNA is TGTGCCTGGAATCAAGGGGGACAGGCCTCCTACGAGCAGTACTTC. Encoded protein: CAWNQGGQASYEQYF. The gene calls are TRBV30 and TRBJ2-7, with TRBD1 matching 8 bases. Germline values: CDR1 GTSNPN, CDR2 SVGIG (reference sequence). V lost 4 bases and J lost 0; bases outside the gene matches: 8. The CDR3 extends over 15 amino acids.

This rearrangement joins TRBV7-6 to TRBJ1-4; 8 nucleotides line up with TRBD1. V lost 4 bases to trimming and J lost 1 base; unmatched junction nucleotides: 5. CDR3 length: 16 residues. Germline V gene lookup returns CDR1 SGHVS and CDR2 FNYEAQ. The CDR3: CASSSTGQGTNEKLFF. The CDR3 nucleotides read TGTGCCAGCAGCTCCACCGGACAGGGAACTAATGAAAAACTGTTTTTT. The whole variable domain, remainder taken from reference TRBV7-6 and TRBJ1-4, is GAGVSQSPRYKVTKRGQDVALRCDPISGHVSLYWYRQALGQGPEFLTYFNYEAQQDKSGLPNDRFSAERPEGSISTLTIQRTEQRDSAMYRCASSSTGQGTNEKLFFGSGTQLSVL.

The genes are TRBV6-5 and TRBJ1-2; 7 positions match TRBD1. Trimming cost V 4 bases and J 5 bases; bases outside gene matches: 4. The length of the CDR3 is 13 residues. Germline CDR1 is MNHEY and CDR2 is SVGAGI. CDR3 nucleotides: TGTGCCAGCAGTTTCAGGACAGGTTATGGCTACACCTTC. Its translation is CASSFRTGYGYTF.

This chain connects TRBV18 to TRBJ1-1; D is possibly TRBD1 (6 bases). Germline CDR1 KGHSH, CDR2 LQKENI. The V end was cut by 3 bases, the J end by 0 bases, with 11 bases between. This CDR3 is built from 15 residues. The CDR3 sequence: CASSPGAGMNTEAFF. In DNA, the CDR3 is TGTGCCAGCTCACCGGGGGCGGGTATGAACACTGAAGCTTTCTTT.

The gene calls are TRBV24-1 and TRBJ2-1; 9 nucleotides line up with TRBD2. Germline V gives CDR1 KGHDR, CDR2 SFDVKD. The CDR3 sequence is 17 residues long. J was trimmed by 3 bases and V by 4 bases; bases with no gene match: 9. The CDR3 reads CATSDSIAGADYNEQFF. For the CDR3, the DNA is TGTGCCACCAGTGACTCCATAGCGGGGGCCGACTACAATGAGCAGTTCTTC.

The rearrangement joins TRBV25-1 to TRBJ2-5, with D maybe TRBD1 (6 bases). Germline V gene sequence: CDR1 MGHDK, CDR2 SYGVNS. Trimming pared 7 bases from V and 1 base from J, leaving 10 bases between. The length of the CDR3 is 13 residues. The CDR3 bases are TGTGCCAGCAAGAGGGGGTCCCAAGAGACCCAGTACTTC. Translation: CASKRGSQETQYF.

This rearrangement joins TRBV19 to TRBJ2-3, with D perhaps matching TRBD1 (6 bases). V was pared by 3 bases and J by 0 bases, with 16 bases between. This CDR3 comprises 17 residues. Germline-derived CDR1 and CDR2 are LNHDA and SQIVND (reference sequence). The CDR3 sequence: CASSITAGDLSTDTQYF. The CDR3 DNA follows: TGTGCCAGTAGTATCACGGCAGGGGATTTGAGCACAGATACGCAGTATTTT.

The CDR3 protein is CASSEELAGGPTDTQYF. CDR3 DNA sequence: TGTGCCAGCAGCGAAGAACTAGCGGGGGGTCCCACAGATACGCAGTATTTT. This rearrangement joins TRBV5-4 to TRBJ2-3; 12 bases agree with TRBD2. V lost 4 bases to trimming and J lost 2 bases; unmatched junction nucleotides: 8. The germline CDR1 and CDR2 sequences are SGHNT and YYREEE (reference sequence). The CDR3 loop spans 17 amino acids.

This clone was detected a few times. This chain links TRBV5-5 with TRBJ1-1; a weak D match, TRBD1 (6 bases). This CDR3 has 14 amino acids. Germline CDR1 SGHKS, CDR2 YYEKEE (reference sequence). V was shortened by 0 bases and J by 3 bases, with 9 bases between the two germline ends. The CDR3 reads CASSLVQGYTEAFF. In DNA form, the CDR3 reads TGTGCCAGCAGCTTGGTACAGGGATACACTGAAGCTTTCTTT.

The count of this clone is one. The rearrangement uses TRBV15 and TRBJ1-1, with 8 positions matching TRBD1. Germline V gene sequence: CDR1 LNHNV, CDR2 YYDKDF (reference sequence). The CDR3 extends over 17 amino acids. The junction had 10 bases not matched to a gene; V was cut back by 1 base and J by 3 bases. CDR3 region: CATSRGVTGETYTEAFF. Here the CDR3 DNA reads TGTGCCACCAGCAGAGGGGTGACAGGGGAAACGTACACTGAAGCTTTCTTT.

This clone was found once. The genes are TRBV6-2 or TRBV6-3 and TRBJ2-7, with TRBD2 identical over 8 bases. CDR1 MNHEY and CDR2 SVGEGT come from the germline V gene. Trimming at V came to 2 bases and at J to 3 bases, leaving 6 bases not matched to a gene. The length of the CDR3 is 15 residues. The CDR3 region is CASSYPGLVVYEQYF. Written as DNA, the CDR3 is TGTGCCAGCAGTTACCCGGGACTAGTAGTCTACGAGCAGTACTTC.

The rearrangement uses TRBV15 and TRBJ2-7, with D possibly matching TRBD1 (5 bases). The CDR3 sequence is 15 residues long. Trimming left V 0 bases short and J 2 bases short, with 11 bases between. CDR1 and CDR2 (germline): LNHNV, YYDKDF (reference sequence). The CDR3 region has the DNA TGTGCCACCAGCAGAGATGGGAAAGGGGCCTACGAGCAGTACTTC. Amino acids: CATSRDGKGAYEQYF. Combining the CDR3 with reference TRBV15 and TRBJ2-7 gives the whole variable domain DAMVIQNPRYQVTQFGKPVTLSCSQTLNHNVMYWYQQKSSQAPKLLFHYYDKDFNNEADTPDNFQSRRPNTSFCFLDIRSPGLGDTAMYLCATSRDGKGAYEQYFGPGTRLTVT.

V usage is TRBV20-1 and J usage is TRBJ1-2; no firm D call. The CDR3 contains 11 residues. Germline lookup yields CDR1 DFQATT and CDR2 SNEGSKA (reference sequence). V was clipped by 0 bases and J by 8 bases, with 7 bases between them. This chain's CDR3 is CSAREGEGYTF. CDR3 sequence (DNA): TGCAGTGCTAGAGAGGGAGAGGGCTACACCTTC.

This clone showed up just once. The chain has TRBV7-2 and TRBJ2-7, with 10 bases identical to TRBD1. Germline V gene data show CDR1 as SGHTA and CDR2 as FQGNSA. After removal of 0 bases from V and 5 bases from J, the junction contained 10 bases not matched to a gene. The length of the CDR3 is 17 residues. The CDR3 is CASSLAPGTGVGDEQYF. The CDR3, as DNA: TGTGCCAGCAGCTTAGCCCCCGGGACAGGGGTCGGCGACGAGCAGTACTTC. Using reference TRBV7-2 and TRBJ2-7 for the parts outside the CDR3, the full variable domain is GAGVSQSPSNKVTEKGKDVELRCDPISGHTALYWYRQSLGQGLEFLIYFQGNSAPDKSGLPSDRFSAERTGGSVSTLTIQRTQQEDSAVYLCASSLAPGTGVGDEQYFGPGTRLTVT.

The gene calls are TRBV15 and TRBJ1-5, with 8 bases that match TRBD1. This CDR3 has 14 amino acids. Trimming at V came to 5 bases and at J to 13 bases, leaving 13 bases not matched to a gene. Germline V gene lookup returns CDR1 LNHNV and CDR2 YYDKDF (reference sequence). CDR3 sequence (DNA): TGTGCCACCAGCGCCAGGGGGCCGGTTTATTCACAGCATTTT. Amino acids: CATSARGPVYSQHF.